Each of the 2 T cell receptor beta chains below was sequenced from the same sample in a study of response to subunit inactivated influenza vaccine (dated by TCRdb to between 2017 and 2018). The library came from RT-PCR. Sequenced on an Illumina HiSeq 2500. Clones were called with MiXCR by TCRdb after fastp trimmed the public reads at Q25, and only in-frame beta chains were retained. CDR3 protein sequences are deduplicated, and each keeps its most common genes and DNA. The table for this sample lists about 650,000 distinct CDR3 sequences; 12% to 15% of them were counted only once. About 7.6% of the sample comes from the top ten. This sample comprised PBMCs from blood, obtained less than 15 days before vaccination. These receptors all stem from a man over 45 who received an inactivated influenza vaccine. Donor details come from another sample of the same person, matched by shared clones.

This CDR3 is CASSLARFQETQYF. CDR3 nucleotide sequence: TGTGCCAGCAGTTTAGCACGGTTCCAAGAGACCCAGTACTTC. This rearrangement joins TRBV12-3 or TRBV12-4 to TRBJ2-5, with D unclear. CDR3 size: 14 residues. Trimming removed 0 bases at V and 1 base at J, with 6 bases between.

This chain uses TRBV7-9 with TRBJ2-3; D remains ambiguous. The CDR3 totals 15 residues. Trimming stripped 4 bases from V and 1 base from J, with 12 bases between. CDR1 and CDR2 (germline): SEHNR, FQNEAQ (reference sequence). The DNA for the CDR3 is TGTGCCAGCAGCTATATGGCTAGTGGCACAGATACGCAGTATTTT. The encoded protein is CASSYMASGTDTQYF.